This TCR beta chain was found in a study of blood T cell repertoires in COVID-19. Study-level background: Whether acute or convalescent, the COVID-19 samples came from the United States, Italy and Spain. T cells, B-cell-depleted T cells, or PBMCs provided the cDNA or gDNA that served as material.

Seattle researchers signed up patients amid active infection and tracked them longitudinally. CDR3 length: 15 amino acids. Trimming removed 4 bases from V and 4 bases from J, with 11 bases in between. The V gene's germline CDR1 is MDHEN and CDR2 SYDVKM. TCRdb keeps only in-frame clones here, not all; method: immunoSEQ multiplex PCR. The repertoire holds a few hundred thousand clones, with over 85% as singletons. The sequence came from a woman aged 60-70 years with COVID-19, enrolled during active disease. The chain carries TRBV28 and TRBJ1-6; TRBD1 is a possible D gene (6 bases). The sequencing input was peripheral blood. The CDR3 DNA sequence: TGTGCCAGCAGTTCTACAGGGTTTTATAATTCACCCCTCCACTTT. It specifies CASSSTGFYNSPLHF.